This T cell receptor beta chain was sequenced for a study of cytomegalovirus exposure and HLA in healthy donors. V lost 2 bases, J lost 0 bases, and 9 bases lay in between. CDR1 SGHNT and CDR2 YYREEE come from the germline V gene (reference sequence). CDR3 length: 15 amino acids. Method: immunoSEQ multiplex PCR; TCRdb's copy keeps in-frame clones and lacks some. The table lists under 400,000 clones, 88% of them singletons. The chain links TRBV5-4 to TRBJ2-1; D not certain. This TCR came from a man aged 25-45 years in good health and CMV-seronegative. The sequenced sample consisted of PBMCs. CDR3 sequence (DNA): TGTGCCAGCAGCTTATCCGTTAGCTCCTACAATGAGCAGTTCTTC. It codes for CASSLSVSSYNEQFF.